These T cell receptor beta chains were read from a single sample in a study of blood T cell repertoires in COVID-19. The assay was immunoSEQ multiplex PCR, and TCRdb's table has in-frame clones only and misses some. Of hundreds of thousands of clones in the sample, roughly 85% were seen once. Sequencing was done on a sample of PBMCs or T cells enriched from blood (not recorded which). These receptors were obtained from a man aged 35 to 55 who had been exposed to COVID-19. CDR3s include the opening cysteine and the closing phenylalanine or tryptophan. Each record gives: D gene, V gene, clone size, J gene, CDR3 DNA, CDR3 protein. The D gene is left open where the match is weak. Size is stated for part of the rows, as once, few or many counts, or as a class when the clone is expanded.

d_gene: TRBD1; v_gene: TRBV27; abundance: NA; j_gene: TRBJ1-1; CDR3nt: TGTGCCAGCAGTTTAGGGACAGGCTTGAACACTGAAGCTTTCTTT; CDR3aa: CASSLGTGLNTEAFF
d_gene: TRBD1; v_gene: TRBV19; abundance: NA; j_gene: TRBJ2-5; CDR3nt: TGTGCCAGCACTGGGACAGGGGGGACCCAGTACTTC; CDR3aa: CASTGTGGTQYF
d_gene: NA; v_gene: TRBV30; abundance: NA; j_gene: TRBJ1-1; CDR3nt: TGTGCCTGGAGAGGAGATGACACTGAAGCTTTCTTT; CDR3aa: CAWRGDDTEAFF
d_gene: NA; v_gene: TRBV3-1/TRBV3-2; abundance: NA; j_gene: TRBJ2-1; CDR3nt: TGTGCCAGCAGCCCCCGAGAGCATGAGCAGTTCTTC; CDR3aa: CASSPREHEQFF
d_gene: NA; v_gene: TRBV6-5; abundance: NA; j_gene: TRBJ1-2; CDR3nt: TGTGCCAGCAGATGGACGACAGATAACTATGGCTACACCTTC; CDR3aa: CASRWTTDNYGYTF
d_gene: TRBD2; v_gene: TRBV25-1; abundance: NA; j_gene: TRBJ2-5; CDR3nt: TGTGCCAGCAGTGAAGGACTAGCGGGAGATGAGACCCAGTACTTC; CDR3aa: CASSEGLAGDETQYF
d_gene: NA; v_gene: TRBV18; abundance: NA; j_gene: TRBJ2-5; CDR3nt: TGTGCCAGCTCAGTACAGCAACAAGAGACCCAGTACTTC; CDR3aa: CASSVQQQETQYF
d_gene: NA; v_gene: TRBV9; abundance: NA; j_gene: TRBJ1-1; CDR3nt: TGTGCCAGCAGTAACAGTAAAACTGAAGCTTTCTTT; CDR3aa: CASSNSKTEAFF
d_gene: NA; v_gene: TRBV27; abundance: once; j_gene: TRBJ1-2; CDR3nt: TGTGCCAGCAGTTTAGGGGGGGAGGGTGGCTACACCTTC; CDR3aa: CASSLGGEGGYTF
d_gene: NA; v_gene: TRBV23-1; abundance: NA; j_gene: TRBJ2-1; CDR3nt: TGCGCCAGCAGCCGTGACAATGAGCAGTTCTTC; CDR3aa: CASSRDNEQFF
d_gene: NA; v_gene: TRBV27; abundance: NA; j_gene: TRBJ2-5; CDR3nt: TGTGCCAGCAGTTTTGGGGGGTCACAAGAGACCCAGTACTTC; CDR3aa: CASSFGGSQETQYF
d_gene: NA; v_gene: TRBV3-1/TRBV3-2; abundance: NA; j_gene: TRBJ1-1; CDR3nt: TGTGCCAGCAGCCCTACCTCAGGAGGGAACACTGAAGCTTTCTTT; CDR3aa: CASSPTSGGNTEAFF
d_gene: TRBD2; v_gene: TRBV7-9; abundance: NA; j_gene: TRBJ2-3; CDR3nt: TGTGCCAGCAGCCCAACTGGGCTAGCGGGAGTAGATACGCAGTATTTT; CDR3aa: CASSPTGLAGVDTQYF
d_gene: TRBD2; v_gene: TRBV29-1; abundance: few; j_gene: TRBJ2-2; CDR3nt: TGCAGCGTTGGGGGGGAGGGCCGCCGGGAGCTGTTTTTT; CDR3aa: CSVGGEGRRELFF
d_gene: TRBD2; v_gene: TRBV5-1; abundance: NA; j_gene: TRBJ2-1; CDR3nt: TGCGCCAGCAGCTGGATGGGCGGGAGAAGGGATGAGCAGTTCTTC; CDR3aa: CASSWMGGRRDEQFF
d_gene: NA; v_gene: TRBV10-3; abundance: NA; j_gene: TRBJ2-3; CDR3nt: TGTGCCATCAGCGCAAACAGGGAAGATACGCAGTATTTT; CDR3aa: CAISANREDTQYF
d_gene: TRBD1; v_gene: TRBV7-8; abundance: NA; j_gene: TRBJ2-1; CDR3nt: TGTGCCAGCAGCTTAATCAGGGGGCATCACAATGAGCAGTTCTTC; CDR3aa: CASSLIRGHHNEQFF
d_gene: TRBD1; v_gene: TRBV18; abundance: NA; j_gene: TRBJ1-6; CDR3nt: TGTGCCAGCTCACCACTGGACAGGGGCGATTCACCCCTCCACTTT; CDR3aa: CASSPLDRGDSPLHF
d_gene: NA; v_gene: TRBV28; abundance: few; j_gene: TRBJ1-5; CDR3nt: TGTGCCAGCAGTACGGGGGGGCGAAATCAGCCCCAGCATTTT; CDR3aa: CASSTGGRNQPQHF
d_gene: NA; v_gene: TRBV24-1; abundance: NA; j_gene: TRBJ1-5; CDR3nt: TGTGCCACCAGTGCGCAGGGTAGTCGTCAGCCCCAGCATTTT; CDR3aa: CATSAQGSRQPQHF